This TCR beta chain was observed in a study of blood T cell repertoires in COVID-19. The wider study: Sites in the United States, Italy and Spain provided acute and convalescent COVID-19 samples. T cells, B-cell-depleted T cells, or PBMCs provided the cDNA or gDNA that served as material.

As originally analysed: Estimated nucleated cell counts came from reference gene primer amplification. The repertoire was sequenced with immunoSEQ multiplex PCR; TCRdb's copy has only in-frame clones and lacks some. V and J calls and clone size follow that table, whereas D and trimming were derived from the DNA. The sample has just under 55,000 clones; roughly nine tenths are singletons. V lost 5 bases, J lost 1 base, and 10 bases lay in between. CDR1 and CDR2 from the germline V gene are KGHDR and SFDVKD. This CDR3 has 14 amino acids. The sequencing sample was made of peripheral blood. This chain links TRBV24-1 with TRBJ1-2; maybe TRBD1 (5 bases). The source of this sequence is a man aged 45 to 65 with acute or convalescent COVID-19. CDR3 amino acids: CATSGKGFNYGYTF. The CDR3 region has the DNA TGTGCCACCAGTGGGAAGGGGTTTAACTATGGCTACACCTTC.